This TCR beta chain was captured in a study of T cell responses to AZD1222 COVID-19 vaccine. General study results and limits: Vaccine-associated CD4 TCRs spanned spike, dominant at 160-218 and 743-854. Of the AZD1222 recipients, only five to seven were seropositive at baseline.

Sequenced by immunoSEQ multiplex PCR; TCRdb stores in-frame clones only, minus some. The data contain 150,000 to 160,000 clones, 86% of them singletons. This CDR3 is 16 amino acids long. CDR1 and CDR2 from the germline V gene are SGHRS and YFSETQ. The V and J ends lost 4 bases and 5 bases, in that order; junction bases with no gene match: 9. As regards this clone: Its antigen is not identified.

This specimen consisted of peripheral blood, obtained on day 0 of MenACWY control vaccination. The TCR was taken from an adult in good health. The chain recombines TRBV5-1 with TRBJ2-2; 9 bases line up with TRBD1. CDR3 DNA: TGCGCCAGCAGCCTACACAGGGGGCAAGGGACCGGGGAGCTGTTTTTT. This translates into CASSLHRGQGTGELFF.